The table lists the clone carrying this T cell receptor beta chain with many counts. The antigen is not known. The record originates from a study of T cell repertoires in cytomegalovirus infection. Study results and caveats: Clonotype analysis showed dominance of the ex vivo response by HLA-C-restricted CMV-specific TCR beta clonotypes. Carriage of CMV together with the relevant HLA was identifiable through cumulative public TCR beta family frequency.

V was cut by 3 bases and J by 9 bases, with 6 bases left in between. The CDR3 loop spans 11 amino acids. Germline values: CDR1 MNHNS, CDR2 SASEGT. MiXCR, run by TCRdb on the reads, gives a single entry per CDR3 protein. The sample yields about 360,000 distinct CDR3 sequences, about a sixth seen once. The TCR sequence derives from a human donor in good health (CMV status not recorded). Some clones in this sample may be carry-over from other donors' samples. This chain links TRBV6-1 with TRBJ1-5; tentatively, D is TRBD1 (5 bases). Sample: PBMCs. The CDR3 loop is CASSDTGPQHF. The CDR3 region has the DNA TGTGCCAGCAGTGACACAGGGCCCCAGCATTTT.